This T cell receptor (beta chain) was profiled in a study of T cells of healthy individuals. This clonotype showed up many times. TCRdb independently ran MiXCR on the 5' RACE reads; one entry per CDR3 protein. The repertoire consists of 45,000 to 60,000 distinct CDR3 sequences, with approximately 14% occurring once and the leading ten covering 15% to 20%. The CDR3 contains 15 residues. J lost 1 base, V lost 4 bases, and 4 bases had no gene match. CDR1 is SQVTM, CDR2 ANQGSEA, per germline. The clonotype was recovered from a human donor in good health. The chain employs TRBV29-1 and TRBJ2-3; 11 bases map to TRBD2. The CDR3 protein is CSVGAGLAGTDTQYF. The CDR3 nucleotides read TGCAGCGTTGGGGCGGGACTAGCGGGCACAGATACGCAGTATTTT.